These 30 T cell receptor beta chains came from one sample sequenced in a study of T cell repertoires in cytomegalovirus infection. These receptors have no known antigen. MiXCR was run by TCRdb on the reads, yielding one entry per CDR3 protein. The sample has about 220,000 distinct CDR3 sequences, roughly 34% seen once. The specimen comprised CD8+ T cells from cultured PBMCs, sampled from culture after CMV antigen stimulation. The receptor source for this set is a human donor in good health (CMV status not recorded). Some clones in this sample may be carry-over from other donors' samples.

The J gene is TRBJ2-3, the V gene TRBV7-6; 8 nucleotides match TRBD1. V shed 5 bases and J 1 base; nucleotides not matched to a gene: 5. The CDR3 is made up of 15 amino acids. Germline V gene sequence: CDR1 SGHVS, CDR2 FNYEAQ. CDR3 in amino acids: CASSPRTGRTDTQYF. CDR3 sequence (DNA): TGTGCCAGCAGCCCACGGACAGGGCGCACAGATACGCAGTATTTT.

V is TRBV7-4 and J is TRBJ2-3; either TRBD1 or TRBD2 may supply D (6 bases each). Trimming removed 2 bases at V and 9 bases at J, with 15 bases between. CDR1 and CDR2 (germline): SGHVT, SQSDAQ. The CDR3 has 14 residues. CDR3 sequence reads: CASSLPEGGYTQYF. As DNA, the CDR3 is TGTGCCAGCAGCTTACCAGAAGGGGGGTACACGCAGTATTTT.

This chain joins TRBV11-2 and TRBJ1-5; 10 bases line up with TRBD1. Germline V gene data show CDR1 as SGHAT and CDR2 as FQNNGV. The length of the CDR3 is 14 residues. The V gene end was trimmed by 4 bases and the J gene end by 6 bases; junction bases not matched to a gene: 3. The CDR3 region is CASSSTGGRQPQHF. CDR3 coding DNA: TGTGCCAGCAGCTCGACAGGGGGCCGTCAGCCCCAGCATTTT.

The chain links TRBV29-1 to TRBJ1-2; D unresolved. Germline assignment: CDR1 SQVTM and CDR2 ANQGSEA. CDR3 size: 14 residues. The V gene lost 6 bases and the J gene lost 0 bases, with 14 bases spanning the gap. The CDR3 DNA follows: TGCAGCGTGGTGATAACCGGAGCTAACTATGGCTACACCTTC. Amino acids: CSVVITGANYGYTF.

This rearrangement joins TRBV7-9 to TRBJ1-4; 8 bases map to TRBD1. The germline V gene encodes CDR1 SEHNR and CDR2 FQNEAQ (reference sequence). CDR3 size: 16 residues. V lost 0 bases and J lost 4; bases outside the gene matches: 4. The DNA of the CDR3 is TGTGCCAGCAGCTTAGCACCGACAGGGGTTAATGAAAAACTGTTTTTT. This gives the protein CASSLAPTGVNEKLFF.

There are a few counts of this clonotype. The chain joins TRBV7-2 to TRBJ1-1; the D is unclear. CDR3 size: 11 residues. V was cut by 5 bases and J by 6 bases, with 7 bases left in between. From germline, CDR1 is SGHTA and CDR2 FQGNSA. DNA of the CDR3: TGTGCCAGCAGCCCCGGACCTGAAGCTTTCTTT. It is translated as CASSPGPEAFF.

The genes are TRBV7-6 and TRBJ2-7; 7 bases are a match to TRBD2. The V gene end was trimmed by 0 bases and the J gene end by 0 bases; junction bases not matched to a gene: 8. This CDR3 is 17 amino acids long. The V gene's germline CDR1 is SGHVS and CDR2 FNYEAQ. DNA for the CDR3: TGTGCCAGCAGCTTAGCGGCAAGGCGGGGGACCTCCTACGAGCAGTACTTC. Protein product: CASSLAARRGTSYEQYF.

The CDR3 spells CASSISGRETQYF. CDR3 nucleotides: TGTGCCAGCAGCATTAGCGGGAGAGAGACCCAGTACTTC. This chain links TRBV9 with TRBJ2-5, with TRBD2 identical over 9 bases. Trimming removed 4 bases from V and 4 bases from J; junction bases left unmatched: 2. The CDR3 spans 13 residues. Germline V lookup: CDR1 SGDLS, CDR2 YYNGEE.

The V gene is TRBV4-1, the J gene TRBJ2-2; 13 bases match TRBD2. There are 18 residues in the CDR3. Trimming at V came to 3 bases and at J to 7 bases, leaving 11 bases not matched to a gene. CDR1 is MGHRA, CDR2 YSYEKL, per germline. This CDR3 is CASSHRLAGGPEGGELFF. The CDR3 bases are TGCGCCAGCAGCCACCGACTAGCGGGGGGCCCAGAGGGCGGGGAGCTGTTTTTT.

The CDR3 DNA reads as TGTGCCAGCAGTTTCACCCACAATAGCAATCAGCCCCAGCATTTT. Translation: CASSFTHNSNQPQHF. The chain links TRBV28 to TRBJ1-5; D not certain. In germline, CDR1 is MDHEN, CDR2 SYDVKM. V lost 3 bases and J lost 0, with 9 bases in between. The CDR3 length is 15 residues.

The chain couples TRBV11-3 to TRBJ2-2; D perhaps matches TRBD2 (5 bases). The CDR3 has 15 residues. Per the germline V gene, CDR1 is SGHNT and CDR2 is YENEEA. V lost 6 bases to trimming and J lost 2 bases, with 13 bases between them. The CDR3 loop is CASSPGGSNTGELFF. In DNA, the CDR3 is TGTGCCAGCAGTCCCGGTGGGAGTAACACCGGGGAGCTGTTTTTT.

The chain employs TRBV9 and TRBJ2-3; the D gene is possibly TRBD1 (5 bases). This CDR3 is built from 15 residues. The V and J ends lost 6 bases and 1 base respectively, with 15 bases between them. The germline CDR1 and CDR2 sequences are SGDLS and YYNGEE. The chain's CDR3 is CASTPSGAGTDTQYF. The CDR3 nucleotides read TGTGCCAGCACCCCTAGTGGGGCCGGCACAGATACGCAGTATTTT.

The J gene is TRBJ1-2, the V gene TRBV12-3 or TRBV12-4, with D hard to call. The V and J ends lost 3 bases and 3 bases respectively, with 14 bases between them. The CDR3 length is 15 residues. CDR3: CASSLWEFTDYGYTF. The DNA for the CDR3 is TGTGCCAGCAGTTTGTGGGAGTTTACGGACTATGGCTACACCTTC.

The chain carries TRBV7-9 and TRBJ2-3; D is perhaps TRBD2 (5 bases). CDR1 SEHNR and CDR2 FQNEAQ come from the germline V gene (reference sequence). The CDR3 consists of 14 residues. Trimming took 6 bases from V and 0 from J, leaving 10 bases between them. The CDR3 loop reads CASRSGKSTDTQYF. The CDR3 DNA is TGTGCCAGCAGGTCCGGGAAAAGCACAGATACGCAGTATTTT.

This clonotype has just a few counts. The rearrangement joins TRBV6-1 to TRBJ1-5, with TRBD1 as a possible D gene (6 bases). Per germline, CDR1 MNHNS and CDR2 SASEGT. Trimming left V 6 bases short and J 3 bases short, with 15 bases between. This CDR3 comprises 15 residues. CDR3 sequence: CASSDGQRVNQPQHF. The CDR3 DNA reads TGTGCCAGCAGCGACGGACAGAGAGTCAATCAGCCCCAGCATTTT.

The V and J genes are TRBV14 and TRBJ2-2, with D tentatively TRBD2 (6 bases). This CDR3 has 14 residues. V lost 2 bases and J 3 bases, leaving 7 bases between the germline ends. CDR1 is SGHDN, CDR2 FVKESK, per germline. The DNA for the CDR3 is TGTGCCAGCAGCCAATGGGGGGACACCGGGGAGCTGTTTTTT. Its protein is CASSQWGDTGELFF.

J is TRBJ1-6 and V is TRBV27; TRBD1 matches at 7 bases. Germline V gene data show CDR1 as MNHEY and CDR2 as SMNVEV (reference sequence). This CDR3 has 17 residues. V lost 0 bases and J lost 5; bases outside the gene matches: 7. The CDR3 DNA is TGTGCCAGCAGTTTATCATGGGGGCAGGGGGATAATTCACCCCTCCACTTT. Protein product: CASSLSWGQGDNSPLHF.

The V call is TRBV2, the J call TRBJ2-1; no clear D gene. The CDR3 has 14 amino acids. Germline V gene sequence: CDR1 SNHLY, CDR2 FYNNEI. V lost 3 bases and J 7 bases, leaving 13 bases between the germline ends. The CDR3 nucleotides are TGTGCCAGCAGTGAGACAACTTCCCCGAATGAGCAGTTCTTC. Protein: CASSETTSPNEQFF.

There are a few counts of this clonotype. The chain recombines TRBV12-3 or TRBV12-4 with TRBJ2-1, with D hard to call. The CDR3 loop spans 12 amino acids. V dropped 3 bases and J dropped 7 bases, with 7 bases sitting between them. Here the CDR3 reads CASSFSENEQFF. For the CDR3, the DNA is TGTGCCAGCAGTTTCTCGGAGAATGAGCAGTTCTTC.

The genes are TRBV2 and TRBJ1-5; D call uncertain. Germline V gene data show CDR1 as SNHLY and CDR2 as FYNNEI. Trimming left V 3 bases short and J 0 bases short, with 9 bases between. The CDR3 runs 15 residues. The CDR3 bases are TGTGCCAGCAGTGAGACACCTTATAGCAATCAGCCCCAGCATTTT. Its translation is CASSETPYSNQPQHF.

This clonotype was seen ten or more times. The genes are TRBV20-1 and TRBJ1-1; D remains ambiguous. Deletions cut 7 bases from V and 7 bases from J, with 25 bases between. Germline assignment: CDR1 DFQATT and CDR2 SNEGSKA (reference sequence). This CDR3 has 15 residues. This CDR3 reads CSVPSRAALKGEAFF. CDR3 coding DNA: TGCAGTGTCCCCAGTAGGGCGGCCTTAAAGGGTGAAGCTTTCTTT.

V usage is TRBV9 and J usage is TRBJ2-1, with 10 nucleotides matching TRBD2. Germline CDR1 SGDLS, CDR2 YYNGEE. The ends lost 2 bases at V and 0 bases at J; junction bases unmatched: 8. The CDR3 is 18 residues long. The chain's CDR3 is CASSVSGLATSSYNEQFF. The CDR3 DNA follows: TGTGCCAGCAGCGTCTCGGGACTAGCGACCAGCTCCTACAATGAGCAGTTCTTC. Supplemented by reference TRBV9 and TRBJ2-1, the full variable domain reads DSGVTQTPKHLITATGQRVTLRCSPRSGDLSVYWYQQSLDQGLQFLIQYYNGEERAKGNILERFSAQQFPDLHSELNLSSLELGDSALYFCASSVSGLATSSYNEQFFGPGTRLTVL.

V and J are TRBV28 and TRBJ2-1; maybe TRBD2 (6 bases). The CDR3 is 15 residues long. V lost 1 base to trimming and J lost 3 bases, with 10 bases between them. Germline lookup yields CDR1 MDHEN and CDR2 SYDVKM. Here the CDR3 reads CASSLLGGNYNEQFF. CDR3 in DNA: TGTGCCAGCAGTTTATTAGGCGGGAACTACAATGAGCAGTTCTTC.

The rearrangement uses TRBV27 and TRBJ2-1, with TRBD1 identical over 8 bases. Germline V gene sequence: CDR1 MNHEY, CDR2 SMNVEV (reference sequence). V lost 4 bases, J lost 9 bases, and 14 bases stayed unmatched. The CDR3 is 16 residues long. CDR3 DNA: TGTGCCAGCAGTTCTCTCATTGGACAGGGATACCGTGAGCAGTTCTTC. Amino acids: CASSSLIGQGYREQFF.

This clonotype has more than one count but fewer than ten. The rearrangement joins TRBV6-1 to TRBJ2-7; D unclear. The length of the CDR3 is 12 residues. Germline V lookup: CDR1 MNHNS, CDR2 SASEGT. V was trimmed by 6 bases and J by 7 bases, leaving 13 bases between them. CDR3 nucleotide sequence: TGTGCCAGCAGGGGTCCTAGAGGAGAGCAGTACTTC. This codes for CASRGPRGEQYF.

V gene TRBV10-3 combines with J gene TRBJ2-6, with 9 bases fitting TRBD1. This CDR3 is built from 16 residues. Germline CDR1 reads ENHRY; CDR2 reads SYGVKD. V lost 10 bases to trimming and J lost 2 bases; unmatched junction nucleotides: 9. CDR3: CATVGQGNAGANVLTF. The CDR3, as DNA: TGTGCCACCGTGGGACAGGGAAACGCTGGGGCCAACGTCCTGACTTTC.

In its sample, this clonotype was seen a few times. The chain combines TRBV6-6 with TRBJ1-1; no clear D. Trimming removed 7 bases at V and 1 base at J, with 13 bases between. Germline V gene lookup returns CDR1 MNHNY and CDR2 SVGAGI (reference sequence). The CDR3 extends over 14 amino acids. The CDR3 DNA reads as TGTGCCAGCAACCAAGACAAAACGAACACTGAAGCTTTCTTT. As protein: CASNQDKTNTEAFF.

The chain carries TRBV28 and TRBJ2-7; D perhaps matches TRBD1 (5 bases). Between the trimmed V and J ends, which lost 5 bases and 2 bases, there was a span of 16 bases. The germline V gene encodes CDR1 MDHEN and CDR2 SYDVKM. The CDR3 runs to 15 residues. This CDR3 reads CASSLGASSPYEQYF. CDR3 DNA: TGTGCCAGCAGTCTAGGGGCCAGTTCCCCCTACGAGCAGTACTTC.

This clonotype turned up a few times. The gene calls are TRBV5-8 and TRBJ2-2; 9 nucleotides align to TRBD2. The CDR3 is 18 amino acids. Per germline, CDR1 SGHTS and CDR2 YDEGEE. Trimming cost V 0 bases and J 4 bases; bases outside gene matches: 10. DNA for the CDR3: TGTGCCAGCAGCTTGGACGGTCTAGCGGGAACCGGCACCGGGGAGCTGTTTTTT. Translated, it gives CASSLDGLAGTGTGELFF.

J is TRBJ2-1 and V is TRBV11-2; D possibly corresponds to TRBD2 (5 bases). This CDR3 has 15 residues. Germline loops: CDR1 SGHAT, CDR2 FQNNGV. Trimming cost V 1 base and J 4 bases, with 11 bases left between them. The CDR3 loop is CASSLARTGYNEQFF. Written as DNA, the CDR3 is TGTGCCAGCAGCTTAGCTAGGACTGGATACAATGAGCAGTTCTTC.